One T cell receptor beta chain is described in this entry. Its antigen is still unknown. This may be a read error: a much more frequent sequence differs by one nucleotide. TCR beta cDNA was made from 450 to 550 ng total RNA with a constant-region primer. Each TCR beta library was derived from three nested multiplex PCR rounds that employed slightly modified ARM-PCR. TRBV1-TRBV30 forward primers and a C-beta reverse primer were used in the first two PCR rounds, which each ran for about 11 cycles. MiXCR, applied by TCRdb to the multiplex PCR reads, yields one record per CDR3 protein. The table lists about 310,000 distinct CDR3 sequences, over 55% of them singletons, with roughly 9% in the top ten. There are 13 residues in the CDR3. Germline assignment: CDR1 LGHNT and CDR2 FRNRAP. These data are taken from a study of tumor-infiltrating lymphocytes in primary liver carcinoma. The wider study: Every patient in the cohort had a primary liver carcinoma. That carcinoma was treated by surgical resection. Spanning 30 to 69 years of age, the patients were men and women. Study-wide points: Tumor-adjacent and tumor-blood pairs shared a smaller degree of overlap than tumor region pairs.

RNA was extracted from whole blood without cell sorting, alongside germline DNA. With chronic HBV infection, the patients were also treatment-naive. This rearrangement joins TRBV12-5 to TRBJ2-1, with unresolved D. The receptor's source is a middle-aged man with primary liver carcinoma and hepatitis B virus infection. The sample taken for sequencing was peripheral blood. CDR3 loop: CASVLAPYNEQFF. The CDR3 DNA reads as TGTGCTAGTGTTTTGGCCCCTTACAATGAGCAGTTCTTC.